What follows are 24 T cell receptor beta chains derived from one specimen sequenced in a study of control samples from healthy donors and cancer patients. Sequencing used immunoSEQ multiplex PCR; TCRdb keeps in-frame clones, though not all of them. Among tens of thousands of clones listed, 90% to 95% were seen once. Sequenced material: PBMCs. These receptor sequences come from a man aged 25 to 45 with colorectal cancer.

The chain carries TRBV5-6 and TRBJ1-2; D not certain. Trimming shortened V by 5 bases and J by 1 base, and 6 bases separated the two germline ends. This CDR3 spans 12 amino acids. Germline V gene data show CDR1 as SGHDT and CDR2 as YYEEEE. Written as DNA, the CDR3 is TGTGCCAGCAGGGTACTTAACTATGGCTACACCTTC. Amino acids: CASRVLNYGYTF.

This clone was counted a single time. The chain joins TRBV20-1 to TRBJ1-1, with D possibly matching TRBD1 (5 bases). The CDR3 sequence is 14 residues long. V shed 3 bases and J shed 1 base, with 12 bases lying between them. Germline loops: CDR1 DFQATT, CDR2 SNEGSKA (reference sequence). CDR3 protein: CSASSGPWNTEAFF. CDR3 nucleotides: TGCAGTGCTAGTTCGGGGCCCTGGAACACTGAAGCTTTCTTT.

V and J are TRBV11-2 and TRBJ1-1; D is ambiguous. Germline-derived CDR1 and CDR2 are SGHAT and FQNNGV. The CDR3 contains 13 residues. V lost 0 bases and J lost 6, with 8 bases in between. The CDR3 DNA reads as TGTGCCAGCAGCTTAGATTCCGGGGCTGAAGCTTTCTTT. It encodes CASSLDSGAEAFF.

J is TRBJ1-2 and V is TRBV6-5, with D perhaps matching TRBD1 (6 bases). The germline V and J ends were trimmed by 2 bases and 4 bases, with 11 bases remaining between them. This CDR3 is 14 amino acids long. Germline V gene sequence: CDR1 MNHEY, CDR2 SVGAGI. The DNA for the CDR3 is TGTGCCAGCAGTTACGGCCCGGGGGCCTATGGCTACACCTTC. Its translation is CASSYGPGAYGYTF.

The V call is TRBV3-1 (or the pseudogene TRBV3-2), the J call TRBJ1-2; perhaps TRBD1 as D (6 bases). The CDR3 is 15 amino acids. Germline CDR1 and CDR2: LGHDT and YNNKEL (reference sequence). Trimming removed 3 bases at V and 6 bases at J, with 17 bases between. The CDR3 DNA is TGTGCCAGCAGCCACCCTTCTGACAGGTCCCATGGCTACACCTTC. Translation gives CASSHPSDRSHGYTF.

The chain combines TRBV19 with TRBJ1-2; possibly TRBD1 for D (5 bases). From germline, CDR1 is LNHDA and CDR2 SQIVND (reference sequence). The CDR3 totals 16 residues. Trimming stripped 7 bases from V and 5 bases from J, with 23 bases between. The CDR3, as DNA: TGTGCCAGTACCCGGGACGGCGGTGAAAAAGGGTATGGCTACACCTTC. Encoded protein: CASTRDGGEKGYGYTF.

The chain joins TRBV12-5 to TRBJ2-3; D remains ambiguous. The CDR3 consists of 16 residues. Germline CDR1 LGHNT, CDR2 FRNRAP. Between the trimmed V and J ends, which lost 7 bases and 3 bases, there was a span of 20 bases. CDR3 sequence (DNA): TGTGCTAGTGCTACCCCCGAAGGGCGGAAAACAGATACGCAGTATTTT. This codes for CASATPEGRKTDTQYF.

The rearrangement uses TRBV5-5 and TRBJ2-2, with 7 bases identical to TRBD2. Germline V gene data show CDR1 as SGHKS and CDR2 as YYEKEE (reference sequence). The CDR3 loop spans 16 amino acids. The J segment lost 5 bases and the V segment lost 1 base, leaving 8 bases of the junction unmatched. CDR3 coding DNA: TGTGCCAGCAGCTTGAGGGCTAGCGGATATACCGGGGAGCTGTTTTTT. Translated, it gives CASSLRASGYTGELFF.

The gene calls are TRBV18 and TRBJ2-2; 8 bases agree with TRBD2. Germline V lookup: CDR1 KGHSH, CDR2 LQKENI. V gave up 0 bases and J gave up 9 bases; unmatched junction bases: 6. The CDR3 runs to 15 residues. CDR3 sequence (DNA): TGTGCCAGCTCACCACCAGGGACTAGTCACCGGGAGCTGTTTTTT. Protein: CASSPPGTSHRELFF.

This clone was seen once. The gene calls are TRBV7-8 and TRBJ2-6, with D unresolved. Deletions cut 8 bases from V and 7 bases from J, with 15 bases between. There are 14 residues in the CDR3. CDR1 is SGHVS and CDR2 is FQNEAQ in the germline V gene. CDR3 amino acids: CASHPDGRANVLTF. Here the CDR3 DNA reads TGTGCCAGCCACCCGGACGGACGCGCCAACGTCCTGACTTTC.

V is TRBV7-7 and J is TRBJ2-3; maybe TRBD2 (7 bases). Trimming removed 5 bases at V and 5 bases at J, with 17 bases between. The germline V gene encodes CDR1 SSHAT and CDR2 FNYEAQ (reference sequence). This CDR3 has 15 residues. CDR3 nucleotide sequence: TGTGCCAGCAGCCCCATGGGGGGGGCGAGAGATACGCAGTATTTT. This codes for CASSPMGGARDTQYF.

V gene TRBV27 combines with J gene TRBJ2-2; D possibly uses TRBD1 or TRBD2 (5 bases each). The CDR3 is made up of 15 amino acids. Per germline, CDR1 MNHEY and CDR2 SMNVEV (reference sequence). V was trimmed by 5 bases and J by 4 bases, leaving 14 bases between them. The CDR3 is CASSVPGTATGELFF. CDR3 sequence (DNA): TGTGCCAGCAGTGTCCCCGGGACGGCCACCGGGGAGCTGTTTTTT.

This rearrangement joins TRBV4-1 to TRBJ1-1; no reliable D call. This CDR3 contains 17 residues. Germline CDR1 is MGHRA and CDR2 is YSYEKL. Trimming cost V 1 base and J 1 base, with 16 bases left between them. In nucleotides, the CDR3 is TGCGCCAGCAGCCAAGTCTTCCCTCCTCCTCGGAACACTGAAGCTTTCTTT. It yields the protein CASSQVFPPPRNTEAFF.

The rearrangement uses TRBV27 and TRBJ1-1; no firm D call. The CDR3 runs 13 residues. Trimming shortened V by 2 bases and J by 0 bases, and 4 bases separated the two germline ends. Germline V gene lookup returns CDR1 MNHEY and CDR2 SMNVEV (reference sequence). The CDR3 is CASSLAMNTEAFF. Here the CDR3 DNA reads TGTGCCAGCAGTTTAGCCATGAACACTGAAGCTTTCTTT.

The V and J genes are TRBV18 and TRBJ2-1, with 13 bases lining up with TRBD2. Germline values: CDR1 KGHSH, CDR2 LQKENI. V shed 6 bases and J 1 base; nucleotides not matched to a gene: 9. CDR3 length: 18 amino acids. The CDR3 DNA reads as TGTGCCAGCTCGTCGATCGGACTAGCGGGGGAGTCCTACAATGAGCAGTTCTTC. It translates to CASSSIGLAGESYNEQFF.

Regarding this clone: Other DNA sequences in the same sample also yield this CDR3. The V call is TRBV6-2 or TRBV6-3, the J call TRBJ1-1; D might be TRBD1 (6 bases). CDR1 is MNHEY and CDR2 is SVGEGT in the germline V gene. The V end was cut by 0 bases, the J end by 5 bases, with 13 bases between. This CDR3 spans 15 amino acids. The CDR3 DNA sequence: TGTGCCAGCAGTTACTCGGGGGGGCGGGGGACTGAAGCTTTCTTT. This sequence encodes CASSYSGGRGTEAFF.

The rearrangement uses TRBV29-1 and TRBJ2-1; tentative D call: TRBD2 (7 bases). Trimming pared 6 bases from V and 2 bases from J, leaving 14 bases between. The CDR3 runs 14 residues. Germline CDR1 and CDR2: SQVTM and ANQGSEA. This CDR3 reads CSVAGHFPYNEQFF. The CDR3 nucleotides are TGCAGCGTAGCGGGACACTTCCCCTACAATGAGCAGTTCTTC.

The chain has TRBV10-2 and TRBJ1-3; 7 bases agree with TRBD1. The CDR3 runs to 14 residues. Germline CDR1 reads WSHSY; CDR2 reads SAAADI. The junction had 5 bases not matched to a gene; V was cut back by 9 bases and J by 0 bases. CDR3 sequence: CASRDRLSGNTIYF. The CDR3, as DNA: TGCGCCAGTCGGGACAGACTCTCTGGAAACACCATATATTTT.

This sequence joins TRBV18 and TRBJ2-3; D may be TRBD2 (6 bases). V was cut by 2 bases and J by 9 bases, with 12 bases left in between. CDR1 is KGHSH and CDR2 is LQKENI in the germline V gene. The CDR3 has 13 amino acids. This CDR3 reads CASSPRPGVTQYF. The CDR3 DNA is TGTGCCAGCTCACCAAGGCCGGGGGTGACGCAGTATTTT.

The J gene is TRBJ2-1, the V gene TRBV11-2; D is uncertain. Germline V gives CDR1 SGHAT, CDR2 FQNNGV. There are 16 residues in the CDR3. Trimming removed 5 bases from V and 0 bases from J, with 14 bases in between. The CDR3 protein is CASSTSGVSSYNEQFF. In nucleotides, the CDR3 is TGTGCCAGCAGCACTTCAGGAGTGAGCTCCTACAATGAGCAGTTCTTC.

This clone was recorded only once. The rearrangement uses TRBV7-9 and TRBJ2-3; D is unclear. Germline CDR1 and CDR2: SEHNR and FQNEAQ (reference sequence). V gave up 4 bases and J gave up 2 bases, with 4 bases separating them. The CDR3 extends over 12 amino acids. In nucleotides, the CDR3 is TGTGCCAGCAGCTCGTCCACAGATACGCAGTATTTT. Translation gives CASSSSTDTQYF.

V gene TRBV19 combines with J gene TRBJ1-4; perhaps TRBD1 as D (6 bases). The CDR3 has 15 residues. The germline gives CDR1 LNHDA, CDR2 SQIVND (reference sequence). The V end was cut by 7 bases, the J end by 11 bases, with 23 bases between. The chain's CDR3 is CASTGGDKSSGKLFF. Written as DNA, the CDR3 is TGTGCCAGTACCGGGGGGGACAAGTCCTCCGGCAAACTGTTTTTT.

The chain recombines TRBV4-1 with TRBJ1-2; D unclear. The V and J ends lost 0 bases and 3 bases respectively, with 8 bases between them. The CDR3 is made up of 14 amino acids. Germline CDR1 is MGHRA and CDR2 is YSYEKL. This CDR3 is CASSQEAPYYGYTF. CDR3 sequence (DNA): TGCGCCAGCAGCCAAGAAGCCCCCTACTATGGCTACACCTTC.

This chain connects TRBV7-2 to TRBJ2-3, with D perhaps TRBD1 or TRBD2 (6 bases each). CDR3 length: 18 residues. Germline V lookup: CDR1 SGHTA, CDR2 FQGNSA. Trimming removed 4 bases from V and 2 bases from J, with 22 bases in between. The CDR3 DNA follows: TGTGCCAGCAGCTCCCCTTTGGAAGACCCGGGGGCCACAGATACGCAGTATTTT. Protein product: CASSSPLEDPGATDTQYF.